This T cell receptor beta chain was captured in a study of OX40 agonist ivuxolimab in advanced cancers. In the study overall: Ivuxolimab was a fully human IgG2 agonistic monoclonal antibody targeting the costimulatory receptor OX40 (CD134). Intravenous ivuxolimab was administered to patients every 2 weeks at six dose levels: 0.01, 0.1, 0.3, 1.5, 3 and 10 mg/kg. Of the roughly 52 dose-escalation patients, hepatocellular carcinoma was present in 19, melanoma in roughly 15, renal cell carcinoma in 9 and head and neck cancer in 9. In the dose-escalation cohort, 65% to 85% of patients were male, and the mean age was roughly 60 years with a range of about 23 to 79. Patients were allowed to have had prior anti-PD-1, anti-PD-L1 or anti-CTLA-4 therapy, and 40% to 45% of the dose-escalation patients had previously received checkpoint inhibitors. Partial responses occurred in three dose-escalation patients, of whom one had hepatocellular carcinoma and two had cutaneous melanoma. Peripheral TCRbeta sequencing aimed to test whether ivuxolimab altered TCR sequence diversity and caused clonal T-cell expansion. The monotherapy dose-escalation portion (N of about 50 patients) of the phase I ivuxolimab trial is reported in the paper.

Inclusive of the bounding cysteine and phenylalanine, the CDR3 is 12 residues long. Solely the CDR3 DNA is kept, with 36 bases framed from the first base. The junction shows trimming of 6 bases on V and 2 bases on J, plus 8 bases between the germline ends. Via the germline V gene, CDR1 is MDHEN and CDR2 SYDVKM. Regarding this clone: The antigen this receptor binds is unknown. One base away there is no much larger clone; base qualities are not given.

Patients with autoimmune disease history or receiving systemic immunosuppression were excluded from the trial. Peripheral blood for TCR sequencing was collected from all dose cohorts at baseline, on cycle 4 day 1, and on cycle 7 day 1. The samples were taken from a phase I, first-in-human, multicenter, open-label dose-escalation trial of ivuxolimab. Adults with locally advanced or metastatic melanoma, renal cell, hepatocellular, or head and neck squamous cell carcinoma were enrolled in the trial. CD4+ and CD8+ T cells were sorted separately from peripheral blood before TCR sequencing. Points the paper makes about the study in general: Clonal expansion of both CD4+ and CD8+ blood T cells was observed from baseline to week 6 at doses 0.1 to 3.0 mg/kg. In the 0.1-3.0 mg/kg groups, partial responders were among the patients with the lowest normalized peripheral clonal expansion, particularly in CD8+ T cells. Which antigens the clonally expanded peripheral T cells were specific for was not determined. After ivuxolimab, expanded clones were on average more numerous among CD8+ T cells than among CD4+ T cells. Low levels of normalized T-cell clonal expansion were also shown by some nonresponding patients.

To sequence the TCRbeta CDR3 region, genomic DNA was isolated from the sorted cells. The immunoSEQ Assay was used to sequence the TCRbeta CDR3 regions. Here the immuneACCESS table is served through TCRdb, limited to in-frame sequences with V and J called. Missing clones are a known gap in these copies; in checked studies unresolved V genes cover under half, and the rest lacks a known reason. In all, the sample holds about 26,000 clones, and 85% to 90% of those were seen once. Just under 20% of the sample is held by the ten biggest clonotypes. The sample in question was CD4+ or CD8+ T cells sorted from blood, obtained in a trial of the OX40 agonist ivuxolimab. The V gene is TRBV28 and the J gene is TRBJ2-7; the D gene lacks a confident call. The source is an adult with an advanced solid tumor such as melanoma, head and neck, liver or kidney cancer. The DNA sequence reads TGTGCCAGCAGGAGCTCCACCTACGAGCAGTACTTC. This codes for CASRSSTYEQYF.